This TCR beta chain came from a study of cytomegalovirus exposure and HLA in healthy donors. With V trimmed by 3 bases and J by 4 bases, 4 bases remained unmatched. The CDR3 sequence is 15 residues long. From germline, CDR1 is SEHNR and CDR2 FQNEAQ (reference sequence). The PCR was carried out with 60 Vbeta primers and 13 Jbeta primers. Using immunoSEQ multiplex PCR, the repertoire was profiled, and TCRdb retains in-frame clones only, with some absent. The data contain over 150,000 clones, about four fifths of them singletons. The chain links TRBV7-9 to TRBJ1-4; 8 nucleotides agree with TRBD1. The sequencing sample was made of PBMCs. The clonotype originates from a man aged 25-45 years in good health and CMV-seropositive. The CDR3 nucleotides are TGTGCCAGCAGCTTTGAGGGACAGGATAATGAAAAACTGTTTTTT. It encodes CASSFEGQDNEKLFF.